Presented here are 10 T cell receptor beta chains from one specimen sequenced in a study of CD8+ T cells in alopecia areata. The treatment denotes: oral pan-JAK inhibitor, 5-10 mg twice daily. As the sequencing template, cDNA was produced by extracting RNA and reverse transcribing it. This table comes from immunoSEQ multiplex PCR, and its TCRdb copy is limited to in-frame clones, with some not included. In the table there are 270,000 or so clones, about three fifths of which are singletons. The input for sequencing was CD4+ T cells sorted from blood, taken at week 24, from a patient treated with tofacitinib. These receptors came from a human donor with alopecia areata.

The V and J genes are TRBV25-1 and TRBJ1-3, with D perhaps TRBD1 (5 bases). Germline V gives CDR1 MGHDK, CDR2 SYGVNS. CDR3 length: 16 amino acids. With 4 bases removed from V and 1 base from J, the gap between germline ends came to 14 bases. In DNA, the CDR3 is TGTGCCAGCAGTGGCCTTGAGACAGCATCTGGAAACACCATATATTTT. Translating gives CASSGLETASGNTIYF.

The rearrangement links TRBV9 to TRBJ1-2, with D unclear. The V end was cut by 1 base, the J end by 8 bases, with 12 bases between. The CDR3 spans 13 residues. The V gene's germline CDR1 is SGDLS and CDR2 YYNGEE. CDR3 in amino acids: CASSVSDLAGYTF. The DNA for the CDR3 is TGTGCCAGCAGCGTATCGGACCTAGCGGGCTACACCTTC.

This clone has a handful of counts. The V call is TRBV14, the J call TRBJ1-1, with D perhaps matching TRBD1 (5 bases). CDR1 and CDR2 (germline): SGHDN, FVKESK. V was trimmed by 1 base and J by 5 bases, leaving 11 bases between them. This CDR3 comprises 14 residues. The CDR3, as DNA: TGTGCCAGCAGCCAAGTGGGGACGGCTACTGAAGCTTTCTTT. It translates to CASSQVGTATEAFF.

This clone was counted only a few times. The chain recombines TRBV30 with TRBJ2-2; D is unresolved. Trimming pared 3 bases from V and 3 bases from J, leaving 5 bases between. The CDR3 runs to 12 residues. Germline assignment: CDR1 GTSNPN and CDR2 SVGIG (reference sequence). The CDR3 protein is CAWRRYTGELFF. CDR3 in DNA: TGTGCCTGGAGGAGGTACACCGGGGAGCTGTTTTTT. Using reference TRBV30 and TRBJ2-2 for the parts outside the CDR3, the full variable domain is SQTIHQWPATLVQPVGSPLSLECTVEGTSNPNLYWYRQAAGRGLQLLFYSVGIGQISSEVPQNLSASRPQDRQFILSSKKLLLSDSGFYLCAWRRYTGELFFGEGSRLTVL.

This clone was observed a few times. This chain links TRBV15 with TRBJ1-1; the D gene is possibly TRBD1 (5 bases). Between the trimmed V and J ends, which lost 4 bases and 6 bases, there was a span of 12 bases. The CDR3 consists of 13 residues. The germline V gene has CDR1 LNHNV and CDR2 YYDKDF (reference sequence). CDR3 region: CATSTGTYPEAFF. CDR3 coding DNA: TGTGCCACCAGCACCGGGACGTACCCTGAAGCTTTCTTT.

This clone was seen a handful of times. This chain connects TRBV5-6 to TRBJ2-4, with TRBD1 identical over 9 bases. Trimming cost V 5 bases and J 1 base; bases outside gene matches: 7. This CDR3 is built from 16 residues. Germline CDR1 SGHDT, CDR2 YYEEEE. The CDR3 DNA reads TGTGCCAGCAGACGGACAGGGGATGGGGCCAAAAACATTCAGTACTTC. Its translation: CASRRTGDGAKNIQYF.

The J gene is TRBJ2-5, the V gene TRBV7-2, with a weak D call TRBD2 (5 bases). The germline V gene has CDR1 SGHTA and CDR2 FQGNSA. V was trimmed by 3 bases and J by 3 bases, leaving 8 bases between them. CDR3 size: 13 residues. The CDR3 coding sequence is TGTGCCAGCAGCTTTGACGGGGAAGAGACCCAGTACTTC. Translating it yields CASSFDGEETQYF.

The CDR3 loop is CASSRTENSPLHF. As DNA, the CDR3 is TGTGCCAGCAGCCGGACAGAGAATTCACCCCTCCACTTT. This chain connects TRBV7-9 to TRBJ1-6, with D perhaps matching TRBD1 (6 bases). The germline V and J ends were trimmed by 5 bases and 7 bases, with 9 bases remaining between them. This CDR3 contains 13 residues. Germline CDR1 and CDR2: SEHNR and FQNEAQ (reference sequence). The complete variable domain, with remaining parts taken from reference TRBV7-9 and TRBJ1-6, reads DTGVSQNPRHKITKRGQNVTFRCDPISEHNRLYWYRQTLGQGPEFLTYFQNEAQLEKSRLLSDRFSAERPKGSFSTLEIQRTEQGDSAMYLCASSRTENSPLHFGNGTRLTVT.

This chain uses TRBV27 with TRBJ2-1, with 8 bases aligning to TRBD1. V shed 3 bases and J 6 bases; nucleotides not matched to a gene: 10. The CDR3 has 16 amino acids. Germline V gives CDR1 MNHEY, CDR2 SMNVEV (reference sequence). The CDR3 protein is CASSFDGQGAFNEQFF. The CDR3 nucleotides are TGTGCCAGCAGTTTTGATGGCCAGGGGGCTTTCAATGAGCAGTTCTTC.

In its sample, this clone was seen once. The rearrangement uses TRBV30 and TRBJ1-2; D is unresolved. The CDR3 covers 11 residues. Germline V gene sequence: CDR1 GTSNPN, CDR2 SVGIG (reference sequence). Deletions cut 5 bases from V and 7 bases from J, with 11 bases between. DNA of the CDR3: TGTGCCTGGCGTCCGAATGTTGGCTACACCTTC. Translation gives CAWRPNVGYTF.